This TCR beta chain was observed in a study of Tregs in tolerant kidney transplant recipients (dated by TCRdb to 2018 to 2020). Regarding the study in general: TCRbeta sequencing was used in the study to identify donor-specific regulatory T cells before combined kidney and bone marrow transplantation, and the identified cells were then tracked after transplant. In a few healthy controls, several methods of expanding Tregs specific for an allogeneic donor were compared by TCRbeta repertoire sequencing.

On the study overall, not on this receptor specifically: Expanding Tregs with activated donor B cells appeared to identify the most biologically relevant and donor-specific TCRbeta repertoire. Although technical replication error seemed to be minimal, the question of biological reproducibility was not addressed directly. Because the study included only a small number of patients, the results must be confirmed in larger populations and under other immunosuppression protocols.

Unstimulated Tregs (CD4+CD25+CD127-), CD4+ non-Tregs (CD4+CD25-), CD4 and CD8 cells were FACS-sorted from thawed PBMCs. Blood from healthy controls was obtained either from healthy volunteers or as purchased buffy coats. Healthy control blood was processed by Ficoll density gradient to PBMCs and cryopreserved; patient PBMCs were collected before and after transplant. For TCRbeta CDR3 sequencing, genomic DNA from the sorted cells was extracted using the QIAGEN DNeasy Blood and Tissue Kit. High-throughput TCRbeta CDR3 sequencing was carried out commercially through immunoSEQ, with PCR amplification with bias correction and internal controls included. The study's own analysis went as follows. Unique productive TCRbeta sequences were defined by CDR3 nucleotide sequence when primers matched and otherwise by CDR3 amino acid sequence together with Vbeta and Jbeta genes. Sorting error was corrected by removing sequences shared between sorted populations at a frequency ratio of 2:1 or less, and the remaining shared sequences were assigned to the higher population. Sequences were defined as donor-reactive when expanded at least 5-fold in CFSE-low cells versus unstimulated cells and present at a frequency of at least 0.01% in CFSE-low cells. Jensen-Shannon divergence calculated on the top 100 TCRbeta sequences ranked by frequency was used to measure repertoire divergence. For samples with multiple sequencing runs, sorting error was corrected in each run separately before the runs were combined. TCRdb took over this immuneACCESS table, retaining in-frame rearrangements with V and J assigned. Such tables are incomplete; in checked studies, under half of the missing clones stem from an unresolved V gene, and the remainder is unexplained. The DNA gave D and trimming, while V, J and clone size come from that table. The sample contains 75,000 to 100,000 clones, 85% to 95% of them found a single time. Of the sample, 4.7% is held by the ten largest clones.

Concerning this clone: This clone's antigen is unknown. Per-base quality was not reported, and no clone a single base away is much larger than it.

V drops 4 bases and J drops 4 bases, leaving 17 bases in between. The CDR3 runs 16 amino acids, cysteine and phenylalanine included. Only the CDR3 part of the read is kept: 48 bases, read in frame from the first base. Via the germline V gene (reference sequence), CDR1 is SEHNR and CDR2 FQNEAQ. The source material was CD8+ T cells from blood. This TCR came from a human donor in good health. This chain joins TRBV7-9 to TRBJ2-1, and TRBD2 may be the D gene, going by 7 matching bases. The nucleotides are TGTGCCAGCAGCTCCGGGGGGCCTTATTATTACAATGAGCAGTTCTTC. Its translation reads: CASSSGGPYYYNEQFF. The full variable domain, completed from the reference TRBV7-9 and TRBJ2-1 proteins outside the CDR3, reads DTGVSQNPRHKITKRGQNVTFRCDPISEHNRLYWYRQTLGQGPEFLTYFQNEAQLEKSRLLSDRFSAERPKGSFSTLEIQRTEQGDSAMYLCASSSGGPYYYNEQFFGPGTRLTVL.